This entry features one T cell receptor (beta chain) sequence. This sample is part of a study of blood T cell repertoires in COVID-19. Measured with immunoSEQ multiplex PCR; TCRdb has only the in-frame clones, and not every one. The table lists some 220,000 clones, about 85% of them singletons. This CDR3 contains 13 residues. Germline V gene data show CDR1 as MNHEY and CDR2 as SMNVEV (reference sequence). V lost 3 bases and J lost 14, with 17 bases in between. Sequencing input: peripheral blood. This TCR came from a woman under 30 who had recovered from COVID-19. The V and J genes are TRBV27 and TRBJ2-1; D possibly corresponds to TRBD1 (6 bases). CDR3 coding DNA: TGTGCCAGCAGTTTCCAAACAGGGATGAAGGAGTTCTTC. It encodes CASSFQTGMKEFF.